The 14 T cell receptor beta chains given below trace back to one sample, sequenced in a study of T cells after yellow fever vaccination. TCRdb re-derived calls from the 5' RACE reads in MiXCR, one entry per CDR3 protein. Of hundreds of thousands of distinct CDR3 sequences listed, under 9% were seen once; the top ten hold 3% to 3.5%. Source: CD4+ T cells sorted from PBMCs, taken 5 days after the yellow fever booster vaccination. The source of these receptors is a man aged 18 to 30 who received the YFV17D yellow fever vaccine.

Only a few counts were recorded for this clonotype. This sequence joins TRBV3-1 and TRBJ1-2, with D unclear. The germline V and J ends were trimmed by 1 base and 11 bases, with 14 bases remaining between them. In germline, CDR1 is LGHDT, CDR2 YNNKEL (reference sequence). This CDR3 has 13 amino acids. Here the CDR3 reads CASSQGGSNRYTF. CDR3 sequence (DNA): TGTGCCAGCAGCCAAGGCGGGAGTAACCGTTACACCTTC.

This clonotype was seen more than once but under ten times. The J gene is TRBJ2-3, the V gene TRBV6-5; a weak D match, TRBD1 (6 bases). The V and J ends lost 6 bases and 7 bases respectively, with 29 bases between them. From germline, CDR1 is MNHEY and CDR2 SVGAGI. The CDR3 totals 18 residues. The CDR3 nucleotides are TGTGCCAGCAGCCCTTTCGACAGGTTTCAAGGCTCTCGCCATACGCAGTATTTT. It encodes CASSPFDRFQGSRHTQYF.

The chain combines TRBV5-1 with TRBJ1-3; D is uncertain. The V end lost 5 bases, the J end lost 0 bases, and 12 bases lay between the germline ends. The CDR3 extends over 15 amino acids. Looked up from germline, CDR1 is SGHRS and CDR2 is YFSETQ. The CDR3 sequence: CASRADLDSGNTIYF. The CDR3 region has the DNA TGCGCCAGCAGGGCTGACCTGGACTCTGGAAACACCATATATTTT.

This clonotype was observed at least ten times. The J gene is TRBJ1-1, the V gene TRBV7-2; TRBD1 is a possible D gene (5 bases). This CDR3 contains 15 residues. The germline V gene encodes CDR1 SGHTA and CDR2 FQGNSA. The V end lost 3 bases, the J end lost 4 bases, and 15 bases lay between the germline ends. CDR3 residues: CASSFQGLSVTEAFF. Written as DNA, the CDR3 is TGTGCCAGCAGCTTCCAGGGTCTCTCGGTCACTGAAGCTTTCTTT.

This clonotype was seen a handful of times. The chain combines TRBV2 with TRBJ2-5; TRBD2 matches at 8 bases. The CDR3 has 13 amino acids. With 8 bases clipped from V and 5 bases from J, the junction kept 7 bases outside the gene matches. CDR1 and CDR2 (germline): SNHLY, FYNNEI. This CDR3 reads CASAGGGRETQYF. The CDR3 nucleotides are TGTGCCAGCGCAGGCGGGGGGCGCGAGACCCAGTACTTC.

This clonotype appeared a few times. This chain uses TRBV6-5 with TRBJ1-2; no clear D. V lost 2 bases, J lost 7 bases, and 8 bases lay in between. CDR3 length: 12 amino acids. Germline V gene lookup returns CDR1 MNHEY and CDR2 SVGAGI. Written as DNA, the CDR3 is TGTGCCAGCAGTTACCGTTCGGGTGGCTACACCTTC. This gives the protein CASSYRSGGYTF.

This clonotype was counted ten times or more. V usage is TRBV4-3 and J usage is TRBJ2-1, with D maybe TRBD2 (6 bases). CDR1 and CDR2 from the germline V gene are LGHNA and YSLEER. The CDR3 is made up of 17 amino acids. V was trimmed by 4 bases and J by 0 bases, leaving 16 bases between them. DNA of the CDR3: TGCGCCAGCAGCCGCCAAAGGGACTCTATCTCCTACAATGAGCAGTTCTTC. This translates into CASSRQRDSISYNEQFF.

The CDR3 here is CASSEYTGVPYNEQFF. For the CDR3, the DNA is TGTGCCAGCAGCGAGTATACAGGGGTTCCCTACAATGAGCAGTTCTTC. The chain is built from TRBV7-2 and TRBJ2-1; 7 bases are shared with TRBD1. The CDR3 loop spans 16 amino acids. V shed 5 bases and J 2 bases; nucleotides not matched to a gene: 9. Germline values: CDR1 SGHTA, CDR2 FQGNSA.

The table lists this clonotype with a few counts. The rearrangement links TRBV30 to TRBJ1-5; D possibly corresponds to TRBD1 (5 bases). The CDR3 runs 11 residues. Germline V gene lookup returns CDR1 GTSNPN and CDR2 SVGIG (reference sequence). Trimming took off 1 base at V and 9 bases at J, with 7 bases between the two ends. CDR3 DNA: TGTGCCTGGAGTGCCCAGGGGCCCCAGCATTTT. This gives the protein CAWSAQGPQHF.

The chain combines TRBV6-5 with TRBJ1-1; no definite D call. This CDR3 comprises 15 residues. Trimming took 6 bases from V and 4 from J, leaving 18 bases between them. Per germline, CDR1 MNHEY and CDR2 SVGAGI. The chain's CDR3 is CASSQPRGLGTEAFF. CDR3 DNA: TGTGCCAGCAGCCAACCGCGCGGGTTGGGCACTGAAGCTTTCTTT.

J is TRBJ1-6 and V is TRBV16, with TRBD1 matching over 7 bases. The CDR3 is 15 amino acids. The ends lost 4 bases at V and 6 bases at J; junction bases unmatched: 6. Germline V lookup: CDR1 KGHSY, CDR2 FQNENV. Written as DNA, the CDR3 is TGTGCCAGCAGCCTCTCGCAGGGGGGTAATTCACCCCTCCACTTT. Translated, it gives CASSLSQGGNSPLHF.

This clonotype was counted between two and nine times. V gene TRBV5-1 combines with J gene TRBJ2-1; 7 bases agree with TRBD1. Germline V gives CDR1 SGHRS, CDR2 YFSETQ. V dropped 7 bases and J dropped 5; count of bases not matched to a gene: 12. The CDR3 is 15 residues long. Here the CDR3 DNA reads TGCGCCAGCCTTAAGTTACCGGGACAGAACAATGAGCAGTTCTTC. Residues: CASLKLPGQNNEQFF. Combining the CDR3 with reference TRBV5-1 and TRBJ2-1 gives the whole variable domain KAGVTQTPRYLIKTRGQQVTLSCSPISGHRSVSWYQQTPGQGLQFLFEYFSETQRNKGNFPGRFSGRQFSNSRSEMNVSTLELGDSALYLCASLKLPGQNNEQFFGPGTRLTVL.

The CDR3 loop is CSVDDGTYGYTF. The DNA for the CDR3 is TGCAGCGTTGATGACGGAACCTATGGCTACACCTTC. This chain links TRBV29-1 with TRBJ1-2; D is unclear. Germline V gene data show CDR1 as SQVTM and CDR2 as ANQGSEA. The germline V and J ends were trimmed by 3 bases and 4 bases, with 9 bases remaining between them. The CDR3 consists of 12 residues.

The gene calls are TRBV6-6 and TRBJ2-1, with TRBD2 matching 12 bases. The CDR3 length is 16 residues. From germline, CDR1 is MNHNY and CDR2 SVGAGI (reference sequence). The V gene end was trimmed by 7 bases and the J gene end by 10 bases; junction bases not matched to a gene: 14. As DNA, the CDR3 is TGTGCCAGCACTCCACTACTAGCGGGGGGTTTCAAGGAGCAGTTCTTC. This sequence encodes CASTPLLAGGFKEQFF.